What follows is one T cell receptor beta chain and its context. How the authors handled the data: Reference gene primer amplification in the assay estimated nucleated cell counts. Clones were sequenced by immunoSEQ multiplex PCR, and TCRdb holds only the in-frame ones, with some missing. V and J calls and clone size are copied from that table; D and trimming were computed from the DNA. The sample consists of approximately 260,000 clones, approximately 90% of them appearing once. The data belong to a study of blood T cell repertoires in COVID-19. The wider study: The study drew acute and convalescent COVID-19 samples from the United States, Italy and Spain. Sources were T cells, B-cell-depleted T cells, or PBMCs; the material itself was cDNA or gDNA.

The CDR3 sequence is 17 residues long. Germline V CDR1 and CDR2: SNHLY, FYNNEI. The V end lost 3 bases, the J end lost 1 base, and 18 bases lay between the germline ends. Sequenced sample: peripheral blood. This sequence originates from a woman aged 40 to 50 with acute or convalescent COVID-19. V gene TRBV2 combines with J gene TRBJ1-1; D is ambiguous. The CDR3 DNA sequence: TGTGCCAGCAGTGATCTAGGAACTAGATTCGCGAACACTGAAGCTTTCTTT. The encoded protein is CASSDLGTRFANTEAFF.